These 10 T cell receptor beta chains were sequenced from one sample in a study of human T cells and chemical hapten exposure (dated by TCRdb to 2020 to 2022). Library method: RACE. Sequencing instrument: NextSeq 500. TCRdb reprocessing: public reads trimmed at Q25 with fastp, clones called with MiXCR, in-frame beta chains kept. Identical CDR3 proteins give one entry, which carries the most common genes and DNA. In all, the sample holds tens of thousands of distinct CDR3 sequences, and over 8.5% of those were seen once. The top ten constitute roughly 1.5% of the sample. What the time point label conveys for this sample: patch test 3, about 24 weeks after DPC sensitization. Explained via the paper, the treatment or condition label denotes: therapeutic diphenylcyclopropenone sensitization with weekly scalp DPC. The sequenced sample was whole blood, obtained in connection with sensitization to the hapten diphenylcyclopropenone (DPC). These receptors all stem from a woman in her 50s with alopecia areata. Some clones in this sample may be carry-over from other donors' samples.

This clonotype was found many times. This chain uses TRBV20-1 with TRBJ1-1; TRBD1 aligns across 9 bases. The CDR3 consists of 15 residues. Trimming cost V 1 base and J 3 bases; bases outside gene matches: 6. Germline V gene sequence: CDR1 DFQATT, CDR2 SNEGSKA (reference sequence). For the CDR3, the DNA is TGCAGTGCTAGAGGAACGAGGGACAGGGACACTGAAGCTTTCTTT. This codes for CSARGTRDRDTEAFF.

There are many counts of this clonotype. This chain uses TRBV24-1 with TRBJ2-5; no firm D call. This CDR3 spans 13 amino acids. Trimming removed 6 bases from V and 2 bases from J, with 9 bases in between. Germline V lookup: CDR1 KGHDR, CDR2 SFDVKD. The CDR3 DNA reads as TGTGCCACCAGTTCAGCTCCTCAAGAGACCCAGTACTTC. This sequence encodes CATSSAPQETQYF.

This clonotype came up many times. The chain uses TRBV2 and TRBJ2-7; 8 nucleotides align to TRBD1. V gave up 4 bases and J gave up 2 bases; unmatched junction bases: 4. Germline-derived CDR1 and CDR2 are SNHLY and FYNNEI. This CDR3 comprises 14 residues. The CDR3 sequence: CASSAGTGTYEQYF. The CDR3 DNA sequence: TGTGCCAGCAGTGCCGGGACAGGTACCTACGAGCAGTACTTC. The full variable domain, rest sourced from reference TRBV2 and TRBJ2-7, is EPEVTQTPSHQVTQMGQEVILRCVPISNHLYFYWYRQILGQKVEFLVSFYNNEISEKSEIFDDQFSVERPDGSNFTLKIRSTKLEDSAMYFCASSAGTGTYEQYFGPGTRLTVT.

This clonotype was counted between two and nine times. V is TRBV5-1 and J is TRBJ1-1, with a weak D call TRBD1 (6 bases). Germline CDR1 and CDR2: SGHRS and YFSETQ. Between the trimmed V and J ends, which lost 4 bases and 7 bases, there was a span of 11 bases. This CDR3 comprises 12 residues. CDR3 in DNA: TGCGCCAGCAGCCTTCAGGGGTATGAAGCTTTCTTT. Protein: CASSLQGYEAFF.

This clonotype was detected ten times or more. The chain recombines TRBV7-2 with TRBJ1-2; a possible D gene is TRBD1 (5 bases). Germline assignment: CDR1 SGHTA and CDR2 FQGNSA. The V end lost 2 bases, the J end lost 8 bases, and 21 bases lay between the germline ends. The length of the CDR3 is 16 residues. This chain's CDR3 is CASSLTSLNRIGGYTF. CDR3 coding DNA: TGTGCCAGCAGCTTAACCTCTTTAAACAGGATCGGCGGCTACACCTTC.

This chain's CDR3 is CASSSLTGRVGTYEQYF. CDR3 DNA: TGTGCCAGCAGTTCCTTAACCGGGAGGGTTGGAACGTACGAGCAGTACTTC. The chain combines TRBV6-5 with TRBJ2-7; 8 bases are shared with TRBD2. Germline CDR1 and CDR2: MNHEY and SVGAGI. The CDR3 extends over 17 amino acids. V shed 4 bases and J 4 bases; nucleotides not matched to a gene: 15.

The table lists this clonotype with a few counts. This chain uses TRBV7-9 with TRBJ2-2; TRBD1 matches 7 bases. The CDR3 covers 16 residues. CDR1 SEHNR and CDR2 FQNEAQ come from the germline V gene (reference sequence). Losses at the gene ends were 3 bases for V and 4 bases for J; bases not matched to a gene: 8. The CDR3 spells CASSFSPGTVTGELFF. The CDR3 region has the DNA TGTGCCAGCAGCTTCAGTCCCGGGACAGTCACCGGGGAGCTGTTTTTT.

The sample holds many counts of this clonotype. The rearrangement joins TRBV7-9 to TRBJ2-1, with unresolved D. The CDR3 is made up of 12 amino acids. Between the trimmed V and J ends, which lost 0 bases and 12 bases, there was a span of 9 bases. In germline, CDR1 is SEHNR, CDR2 FQNEAQ (reference sequence). CDR3 in DNA: TGTGCCAGCAGCTTAGCCCCCCACGGGCAGTTCTTC. Translation gives CASSLAPHGQFF.

This clonotype was found many times. The chain links TRBV6-5 to TRBJ1-1; maybe TRBD1 (5 bases). Between the trimmed V and J ends, which lost 1 base and 1 base, there was a span of 10 bases. CDR3 length equals 15 residues. Germline V gives CDR1 MNHEY, CDR2 SVGAGI. This CDR3 reads CASSYLGPRNTEAFF. CDR3 bases: TGTGCCAGCAGTTACTTGGGACCGCGGAACACTGAAGCTTTCTTT.

This clonotype turned up a few times. The chain has TRBV7-9 and TRBJ2-2; D is unresolved. The V end was cut by 8 bases, the J end by 3 bases, with 10 bases between. From germline, CDR1 is SEHNR and CDR2 FQNEAQ (reference sequence). The CDR3 spans 13 residues. In DNA, the CDR3 is TGTGCCAGCCCCTTACGGGACACCGGGGAGCTGTTTTTT. It yields the protein CASPLRDTGELFF.